The clone carrying this T cell receptor (beta chain) was seen many times. The target antigen is unknown. Sorted naive CD8 T cells were those defined as CD8+CD4-CCR7+CD45RA+. This entry belongs to a study of molecular identifiers for immune sequencing clone quantification. Study at large: In replicates, RNA from roughly 18,000 or 92,000 naive CD8 cells was split five ways, four sequenced. General study findings and limits: Over 99% of effector molecules, yet under 1% of naive-cell molecules, were held by clones above 20 RNA copies.

The V end was cut by 5 bases, the J end by 1 base, with 10 bases between. There are 14 residues in the CDR3. The germline V gene has CDR1 SGHAT and CDR2 FQNNGV. Bulk TCR library preparation followed previously described methods with listed TCR primers. A single record per CDR3 protein comes from TCRdb applying MiXCR to the PCR reads. The table lists about 630,000 distinct CDR3 sequences, 25% of them singletons, with around 0.78% in the top ten. The sequenced sample was naive CD8+ T cells from blood, with Jurkat cell RNA spiked in. The subset was: FACS-sorted CD8+CD4-CCR7+CD45RA+ naive T cells. The chain uses TRBV11-2 and TRBJ2-3; tentatively, D is TRBD1 (6 bases). This sequence was found in a human donor in good health. Some libraries in this study had Jurkat cell RNA spiked in. The CDR3, as DNA: TGTGCCAGCAGCCCCTACAGGGGCACAGATACGCAGTATTTT. As protein: CASSPYRGTDTQYF.